This T cell receptor beta chain was sequenced in a study of control samples from healthy donors and cancer patients (dated by TCRdb to the early 2020s). This clone was detected once. There is no known antigen for this receptor. Per-nucleotide qualities are absent, and no much larger clonotype sits a single base away. Preparation of the library involved the immunoSEQ multiplex PCR assay. TCRdb retrieved this table from immuneACCESS and kept in-frame rearrangements only. Not all clones are present; in checked studies, unresolved V genes account for under half, and no reason is known for the remainder. A total of roughly 20,000 clones appear in this sample, approximately 80% of them only once. The ten largest clones represent roughly 29% of the sample. CDR1 and CDR2 are read off the germline V gene (reference sequence) as LNHNV and YYDKDF. From its cysteine to its phenylalanine, the CDR3 spans 14 amino acids. Only the CDR3 DNA stays, 42 bases, in frame from base 1. V is cut by 1 base and J by 7 bases, and the space between the germline ends is 14 bases.

The rearrangement joined TRBV15 to TRBJ2-7; the D call could be TRBD1 or TRBD2, with each sharing 5 bases. The sequencing input was PBMCs. The receptor's source is a woman aged 70-85 years with lung cancer. The nucleotide sequence is given as TGTGCCACCAGCAGAGCCGGGGCCCAGGCAGAGCAGTACTTC. Its coded protein is CATSRAGAQAEQYF.